This TCR beta chain derives from a study of CD8 T cells in ankylosing spondylitis. Regarding the study as a whole: Blood from ankylosing spondylitis patients appeared to carry a characteristic roughly 8-variant TCR beta motif. In ankylosing spondylitis patients, matched synovial fluid reportedly showed significant enrichment of disease-linked clones. Reactive arthritis synovial fluid and blood were previously reported to contain some motif variants.

Making the TCR beta libraries involved quantitative 5'-RACE with molecular barcodes. MiXCR, applied by TCRdb to the 5' RACE reads, yields one record per CDR3 protein. The top ten hold 30% to 35% of the sample, which has around 140,000 distinct CDR3 sequences, roughly 17% seen once. This clonotype was counted a few times. Antigen unknown. The germline V gene encodes CDR1 SQVTM and CDR2 ANQGSEA. CDR3 length equals 15 residues. Trimming at V came to 7 bases and at J to 0 bases, leaving 8 bases not matched to a gene. The chain employs TRBV29-1 and TRBJ2-7; 11 positions match TRBD2. This sequence was found in a male donor with ankylosing spondylitis. The sequenced sample was blood, either unsorted or a sorted T cell fraction (not recorded which). The CDR3, as DNA: TGCAGCGCGAGAGGGACTAGCGGTAGCTCCTACGAGCAGTACTTC. It is translated as CSARGTSGSSYEQYF.